The source of this TCR beta chain is a study of T cell clonality in common variable immunodeficiency. Study-wide findings and caveats: TCRbeta clonality was increased in CVID versus healthy controls.

This clone showed up many times. The antigen is undetermined. Read sequence stops 3 residues before the CDR3 end, and the germline J gene provides the missing end. Germline CDR1 SEHNR, CDR2 FQNEAQ (reference sequence). V was pared by 5 bases and J by 2 bases, with 4 bases of the junction left unmatched. The CDR3 covers 14 residues. Equal genomic DNA amounts from CVID and control samples were sequenced. Clones were sequenced by immunoSEQ multiplex PCR, and TCRdb holds only the in-frame ones, with some missing. The profile covers 44,000 or so clones, none occurring a single time. Most patients and controls had Caucasian heritage.

The chain recombines TRBV7-9 with TRBJ2-7, with 9 nucleotides matching TRBD1. The sequencing input was peripheral blood mononuclear cells. The TCR comes from a person aged 18 to 69 in good health. The CDR3 protein is CASSRTGETYEQYF. The covered CDR3 bases are TGTGCCAGCAGCCGGACAGGGGAAACCTACGAG.